This TCR beta chain was obtained from a study of cytomegalovirus exposure and HLA in healthy donors (TCRdb year 2017). A note on the overall study: An earlier analysis of some 500 of the donors reported about 250 Gb of sequence data and 117 million unique TCR beta sequences from about 179 million T cells. The aim of the study was to test whether cataloging public T cell receptors could identify signatures of past pathogen exposure. To decide whether each TCR beta V gene segment behaved as functional or pseudogenic, an earlier analysis of 587 of the donors relied on high-throughput TCR beta sequencing. Because of strong linkage in the cohort, four to six DR-DQ haplotypes were treated as single units for association and clustering. The later analysis used no new phenotypic data to find candidate immune exposures, relying instead on TCR beta sequences and their occurrence across donors. Every repertoire in the discovery cohort had been generated on one and the same sequencing platform. To predict cytomegalovirus infection status, the study combined high-throughput TCR immunosequencing, statistical association of individual TCRs with disease status, and machine learning. Typing coverage varied by locus: roughly 629-630 donors for A, B, C, DRB1 and DQB1; some 520 for DQA1; approximately 570 for DPA1; fewer than 480 for DPB1. HLA typing covered class I and class II loci at four-digit resolution. Of the roughly 400 genotyped donors, roughly 80% were placed in the genetic ancestry cluster associated with self-reported Caucasian donors. To study patterns of TCR occurrence, a later analysis re-analyzed previously published TCR beta repertoires from around 700 donors and added high-resolution HLA genotyping. An early release covering roughly 640 HLA-typed donors comprised about 320 gigabases of sequencing data and approximately 85 million unique TCR sequences. Among a few hundred genotyped donors of the cohort, an average of around 240,000 unique TCR beta nucleotide sequences were sequenced per donor, roughly a sixth of them non-productive. The study profiled the T cell repertoires of some 610 subjects by immunosequencing and related them to cytomegalovirus serostatus. Genome-wide SNP genotypes for about 65% of the roughly 670 donors were used in a later genetic analysis, which treated that subset as a discovery cohort. A separate validation cohort of about 110 different subjects was used in addition to the roughly 670-subject first cohort. Alongside the repertoire data, information on donor age, sex, ethnicity and CMV serostatus was compiled.

On this clone: What this receptor recognizes is not known. Qualities for individual bases were not recorded, and no much larger clone is one base off.

The CDR3 starts with the cysteine, ends with the phenylalanine, and has 15 residues. Only the CDR3 DNA is retained, 45 bases long and in frame from the first base. Trimming accounts for 4 bases at V and 2 bases at J, while the number of junction bases matched to no gene is 3. The CDR1 and CDR2 encoded by the germline V gene (reference sequence) are LNHDA and SQIVND. Library generation was performed with the immunoSEQ multiplex PCR assay. The multiplex PCR relied on a mix of 60 forward primers for TCR Vbeta segments and 13 reverse primers for TCR Jbeta segments. A multiplex PCR assay on genomic DNA amplified the CDR3 region of rearranged TCR beta genes. On the Illumina HiSeq System, the amplified TCR beta libraries were sequenced as 87-base-pair reads. The published analysis was carried out like this. A later analysis tallied 80 million to 95 million unique TCR beta chains across the 660 or so repertoires, and some 12 million of those chains were shared by two or more donors. Raw reads were error-corrected and collapsed into unique sequences by a nearest-neighbor algorithm in which closely related sequences were merged to remove PCR and sequencing errors. To assign V, D and J gene segments, CDR3 sequences were aligned to IMGT reference sequences. Each retained sequence needed at least a six-nucleotide match to both a V gene segment and a J gene segment. A rearrangement was called productive if the CDR3 had no stop codons and remained in frame with V and J, and every other rearrangement was called non-productive. CDR3 was defined by IMGT convention, running from the second conserved V-encoded cysteine to the conserved J-encoded phenylalanine. The earlier analysis of about 620 of the donors excluded sequences that lacked an unambiguous match to a single V gene segment. In an earlier analysis of about 590 of the donors, a V segment was called functional when productive rearrangements were above 56.7%, and segregating when the standard deviation between donors exceeded 5%. A statistical classification framework was built to diagnose cytomegalovirus status from the catalog of TCR beta chain sequences. A later analysis assigned V and J genes by comparing TCR nucleotide sequences with IMGT/GENE-DB human TR gene sequences. In a later analysis, CDR3 sequences and most-parsimonious VDJ recombination scenarios were assigned using the TCRdist pipeline. In a later analysis, each TCR beta chain was defined by its CDR3 amino acid sequence together with its V-gene family, and reads without a unique V-gene family were excluded. A later analysis removed 450 to 600 highly shared, low-generation-probability nucleotide sequences to deal with suspected cross-contamination and a sequencing artifact. A later analysis calculated a clonal expansion index for each public chain from normalized within-repertoire ranks of inferred template counts. In a later analysis, generation probabilities were computed using a VDJ recombination model fitted to out-of-frame rearrangements, and the results were checked against IGoR. A later analysis scored TCR-TCR, TCR-HLA and TCR-CMV co-occurrence with hypergeometric tests, applying a repertoire-size bias correction to TCR pairs. In a later analysis, false discovery rates were estimated by permuting HLA or CMV assignments 20 times. In a later analysis, co-occurring TCRs were grouped using DBSCAN, and TCRdist sequence similarity was added for clustering within HLA-allele-positive subsets. Repertoires with fewer than 30,000 or more than 120,000 public chains, plus five repertoires with anomalous nucleotide sharing, were excluded from co-occurrence clustering. TCRdb holds this immuneACCESS table with in-frame rearrangements only. Some clones are missing; in checked studies, unresolved V genes explain under half, and the rest has no known cause. Clone size and the V and J calls come from that table; the DNA yielded D and trimming. In this sample the table shows a few hundred thousand clones, about four fifths of which occur a single time. Of the sample, more than 1.5% falls within the top ten clones.

The research as a whole found: According to a later analysis, most CMV-associated TCR beta chains appeared to be HLA-restricted, and the HLA associations seemed to be driven largely by CMV exposure. In a later genetic analysis, a missense DCLRE1C variant was associated with V-gene and J-gene trimming of TCR beta chains, and the association was replicated in an independent cohort. The study listed approximately 160 TCR beta chains as associated with cytomegalovirus. In a later genetic analysis, fewer N-insertions in productive TCRs were reported among donors in an Asian-associated ancestry cluster than the roughly 700-donor mean. The only immune exposure information available for the cohort was CMV serostatus. The sequencing pipeline was judged likely to have produced a cluster of highly shared sequence variants as a technical artifact. A few of the identified cytomegalovirus-associated TCR beta chains were confirmed in vitro to be specific for cytomegalovirus antigens. The authors suggested that the approach could potentially be generalized to other disease states and immunological phenotypes. Because counts were too low, about 18 rarely observed V segments, including chromosome 9 orphons, were excluded from the earlier analysis of around 640 of the donors. Linkage disequilibrium might explain the correlated functional status among segregating V segments, but an unknown experimental factor could not be excluded. Strong co-occurrence of HLA alleles, especially DR and DQ, made assigning TCR associations to individual alleles difficult. A further reported finding was that TCR beta sequences accurately predicted the HLA-A and HLA-B alleles for most subjects in the first cohort. Some IMGT-functional V segments, including TRBV6-2 and TRBV6-3, could not be distinguished by the 87-base-pair reads and were therefore excluded. In a later analysis, several top co-occurrence clusters were reported to appear linked to parvovirus B19, influenza, CMV and Epstein-Barr virus. The cohort was sequenced for TCR beta chains only, and without alpha or paired-chain data the features that could be detected were limited. In an earlier analysis of over 550 of the donors, most TCR beta V segments were observed in productive rearrangements about 90% or about 30% of the time, broadly matching IMGT annotations. The presence/absence analyses assumed that sequencing depth was roughly uniform across donors, and that assumption may not be true. In both the original and validation cohorts, the classifier was reported to diagnose cytomegalovirus status with high specificity and sensitivity. At a false discovery rate of 0.05, a later analysis linked fewer than 20,000 TCR beta sequences to specific HLA alleles. According to a later analysis, TCR association rates differed among HLA loci, with DRB1 alleles showing the most associated TCRs and HLA-C alleles showing the fewest. Most TCR sequences were seen in very few donors, while some public TCRs were found in many individuals. A later analysis found that HLA-associated TCR beta chains were more clonally expanded and had lower generation probabilities than equally common non-associated chains. Because HLA typing was unavailable for some donors at each locus, only the typed subset was used in association tests.

The cohort consisted of 666 healthy bone marrow donors. All cohort members were sampled while nominally healthy, although unrecorded immune exposures were likely present. The donor was CMV seropositive and was included in the group of approximately 300 seropositive cohort members. Each donor provided a peripheral blood sample, and peripheral blood mononuclear cells were used for TCR beta sequencing. The Qiagen DNeasy Blood Extraction Kit was used to extract genomic DNA from the blood cell samples. Sequencing was done on a sample of PBMCs. The rearrangement joined TRBV19 to TRBJ2-5; a stretch of 11 junction bases matches TRBD1. This receptor was obtained from a middle-aged woman in good health and CMV-seropositive. The nucleotide sequence is TGTGCCAGTAGTAGAGGGACAGGGGGACAAGAGACCCAGTACTTC. Its coded protein is CASSRGTGGQETQYF.